The 28 T cell receptor beta chains below were found in one sample sequenced in a study of Ad26.COV2.S vaccination and SARS-CoV-2 variants. Assay: immunoSEQ multiplex PCR; the TCRdb copy retains only in-frame clones and omits some. The data show roughly 680,000 clones, around 89% seen once. Sample treatment: around 19 received Ad26.COV2.S at low or high dose, single or two shots; five or six received placebo; per-sample allocation not given. Day 63 following the first vaccine or placebo injection was when the samples were taken. Sample: peripheral blood, taken in a trial of Ad26.COV2.S vaccine versus placebo. These receptors all come from a person between 18 and 65 years old who received the Ad26.COV2.S COVID-19 vaccine or a placebo.

This chain uses TRBV2 with TRBJ1-2, with D possibly matching TRBD1 (5 bases). Germline CDR1 SNHLY, CDR2 FYNNEI. The CDR3 contains 15 residues. Trimming shortened V by 8 bases and J by 7 bases, and 23 bases separated the two germline ends. The CDR3 sequence: CASSEAGRGGSGYTF. The CDR3, as DNA: TGTGCCAGCTCAGAAGCAGGCCGGGGGGGTTCTGGCTACACCTTC.

The chain recombines TRBV28 with TRBJ2-2, with TRBD2 identical over 9 bases. The CDR3 loop spans 14 amino acids. The V segment lost 5 bases and the J segment 3 bases; nucleotides outside the gene matches: 1. Per germline, CDR1 MDHEN and CDR2 SYDVKM. CDR3 DNA: TGTGCCAGCAGTGTAGCGGGAGACACCGGGGAGCTGTTTTTT. Its translation: CASSVAGDTGELFF.

This clone was seen a handful of times. The rearrangement uses TRBV27 and TRBJ2-7; D perhaps matches TRBD2 (6 bases). CDR3 length: 15 amino acids. The V and J ends lost 6 bases and 0 bases respectively, with 15 bases between them. The germline V gene has CDR1 MNHEY and CDR2 SMNVEV (reference sequence). The CDR3 reads CASRILASSSYEQYF. As DNA, the CDR3 is TGTGCCAGCAGAATTCTAGCGAGTAGCTCCTACGAGCAGTACTTC.

The chain has TRBV6-5 and TRBJ2-7; D is possibly TRBD2 (7 bases). CDR3 size: 15 residues. The germline CDR1 and CDR2 sequences are MNHEY and SVGAGI. V gave up 2 bases and J gave up 2 bases, with 13 bases separating them. CDR3 loop: CASSYRGGRTYEQYF. CDR3 bases: TGTGCCAGCAGTTACCGCGGGGGCCGAACCTACGAGCAGTACTTC.

This clone was detected a few times. The chain has TRBV7-3 and TRBJ2-7; 8 nucleotides align to TRBD1. Germline CDR1 SGHTA, CDR2 FQGTGA. CDR3 length: 12 amino acids. This chain's CDR3 is CFQGARPYEQYF. CDR3 sequence (DNA): TGTTTCCAGGGGGCGCGCCCCTACGAGCAGTACTTC.

This clone is a singleton in its sample. This chain uses TRBV7-2 with TRBJ1-1; 9 bases fit TRBD1. Germline trimming cut 6 bases from V and 5 bases from J; bases unmatched to any gene: 19. Germline CDR1 reads SGHTA; CDR2 reads FQGNSA. The CDR3 has 18 amino acids. The CDR3 DNA reads TGTGCCAGCAGGAGGCTTTTATGGGACAGGGAAAAGGAGACTGAAGCTTTCTTT. As protein: CASRRLLWDREKETEAFF. Full variable domain (rest looked up from reference TRBV7-2 and TRBJ1-1): GAGVSQSPSNKVTEKGKDVELRCDPISGHTALYWYRQSLGQGLEFLIYFQGNSAPDKSGLPSDRFSAERTGGSVSTLTIQRTQQEDSAVYLCASRRLLWDREKETEAFFGQGTRLTVV.

This chain links TRBV2 with TRBJ1-6; unclear D gene. Trimming cost V 7 bases and J 4 bases, with 8 bases left between them. The V gene's germline CDR1 is SNHLY and CDR2 FYNNEI. CDR3 length equals 13 residues. The CDR3 DNA is TGTGCCAGCACAGGAGATTATAATTCACCCCTCCACTTT. Its translation is CASTGDYNSPLHF.

This clone was seen a single time. The chain combines TRBV30 with TRBJ1-2; perhaps TRBD1 as D (5 bases). V lost 0 bases and J lost 6, with 11 bases in between. The CDR3 has 13 amino acids. CDR1 is GTSNPN and CDR2 is SVGIG in the germline V gene (reference sequence). CDR3 sequence reads: CAWSVRRVNGYTF. CDR3 sequence (DNA): TGTGCCTGGAGTGTACGCAGGGTGAATGGCTACACCTTC.

V and J are TRBV27 and TRBJ1-1, with TRBD1 identical over 9 bases. The CDR3 length is 14 residues. CDR1 and CDR2 (germline): MNHEY, SMNVEV (reference sequence). With 6 bases clipped from V and 11 bases from J, the junction kept 13 bases outside the gene matches. The CDR3 nucleotides read TGTGCCAGCAGCACCTCCGACAGGGGGTTTCGTGCTTTCTTT. Amino acids: CASSTSDRGFRAFF.

The rearrangement joins TRBV7-2 to TRBJ1-5; 7 bases align to TRBD1. J gave up 6 bases and V 1 base, and 6 bases lay outside the gene matches. The CDR3 loop spans 15 amino acids. CDR1 is SGHTA, CDR2 FQGNSA, per germline. The CDR3 DNA sequence: TGTGCCAGCAGCTTAGAGGGGGCAGGGGTTCAGCCCCAGCATTTT. This translates into CASSLEGAGVQPQHF.

CDR3 in DNA: TGTGCCTGCTCCAAGGGGGCCAACGTCCTGACTTTC. Translating gives CACSKGANVLTF. The chain employs TRBV30 and TRBJ2-6; D uncertain. This CDR3 has 12 residues. Germline-derived CDR1 and CDR2 are GTSNPN and SVGIG (reference sequence). Trimming removed 6 bases at V and 4 bases at J, with 7 bases between. The complete variable domain, with remaining parts taken from reference TRBV30 and TRBJ2-6, reads SQTIHQWPATLVQPVGSPLSLECTVEGTSNPNLYWYRQAAGRGLQLLFYSVGIGQISSEVPQNLSASRPQDRQFILSSKKLLLSDSGFYLCACSKGANVLTFGAGSRLTVL.

The rearrangement links TRBV19 to TRBJ1-1, with a tentative D call TRBD1 (5 bases). V was pared by 4 bases and J by 1 base, with 10 bases between. The CDR3 spans 14 residues. Germline CDR1 and CDR2: LNHDA and SQIVND (reference sequence). CDR3 bases: TGTGCCAGTAGTACCCGAGGGACGAACACTGAAGCTTTCTTT. It is translated as CASSTRGTNTEAFF.

The chain carries TRBV7-6 and TRBJ1-1; D ambiguous. Trimming stripped 0 bases from V and 4 bases from J, with 6 bases between. The germline gives CDR1 SGHVS, CDR2 FNYEAQ. This CDR3 spans 13 amino acids. CDR3 amino acids: CASSLAYGTEAFF. For the CDR3, the DNA is TGTGCCAGCAGCTTAGCGTACGGCACTGAAGCTTTCTTT.

V usage is TRBV14 and J usage is TRBJ2-6; D remains unclear. Germline CDR1 is SGHDN and CDR2 is FVKESK. The germline V and J ends were trimmed by 0 bases and 1 base, with 10 bases remaining between them. There are 17 residues in the CDR3. CDR3 region: CASSQEALNSGANVLTF. In DNA form, the CDR3 reads TGTGCCAGCAGCCAAGAGGCCTTGAATTCTGGGGCCAACGTCCTGACTTTC.

The chain recombines TRBV4-1 with TRBJ1-4, with D possibly being TRBD1 (5 bases). Germline values: CDR1 MGHRA, CDR2 YSYEKL. This CDR3 has 16 amino acids. Trimming took 0 bases from V and 8 from J, leaving 16 bases between them. The CDR3: CASSQDGARTREKLFF. The CDR3 DNA sequence: TGCGCCAGCAGCCAAGATGGGGCCAGGACGCGGGAAAAACTGTTTTTT.

CDR3 sequence (DNA): TGTGCCACCAGCTCCGGGGGGGACCCAAGAAACGAGGGCGAGCAGTACTTC. It is translated as CATSSGGDPRNEGEQYF. The chain uses TRBV24-1 and TRBJ2-7; TRBD2 aligns across 8 bases. The CDR3 length is 17 residues. The junction had 19 bases not matched to a gene; V was cut back by 7 bases and J by 6 bases. Germline V gene data show CDR1 as KGHDR and CDR2 as SFDVKD.

The chain joins TRBV11-2 to TRBJ2-5; 7 bases line up with TRBD2. The CDR3 is made up of 15 amino acids. Germline-derived CDR1 and CDR2 are SGHAT and FQNNGV. V was pared by 0 bases and J by 9 bases, with 10 bases of the junction left unmatched. DNA of the CDR3: TGTGCCAGCAGCTTAGATTCAGGACTAGTCGGGTCCCAGTACTTC. Protein product: CASSLDSGLVGSQYF. The variable domain in full, completed from reference TRBV11-2 and TRBJ2-5, reads EAGVAQSPRYKIIEKRQSVAFWCNPISGHATLYWYQQILGQGPKLLIQFQNNGVVDDSQLPKDRFSAERLKGVDSTLKIQPAKLEDSAVYLCASSLDSGLVGSQYFGPGTRLLVL.

The chain uses TRBV18 and TRBJ1-2; D ambiguous. This CDR3 contains 14 residues. Germline V gene sequence: CDR1 KGHSH, CDR2 LQKENI. With 2 bases removed from V and 2 bases from J, the gap between germline ends came to 9 bases. The CDR3 is CASSPNAGNYGYTF. CDR3 in DNA: TGTGCCAGCTCACCAAATGCGGGGAACTATGGCTACACCTTC.

The CDR3 bases are TGTGCCAGCAGGCCGGGGACAGGGGGCCCAGAGACCCAGTACTTC. This sequence encodes CASRPGTGGPETQYF. This chain links TRBV7-9 with TRBJ2-5; 12 nucleotides agree with TRBD1. J was trimmed by 4 bases and V by 6 bases; bases with no gene match: 6. This CDR3 is built from 15 residues. CDR1 SEHNR and CDR2 FQNEAQ come from the germline V gene (reference sequence).

This clone was seen more than once but under ten times. The chain is built from TRBV6-2 or TRBV6-3 and TRBJ2-7; 8 positions agree with TRBD2. Germline V gene sequence: CDR1 MNHEY, CDR2 SVGEGT. Trimming took 2 bases from V and 1 from J; bases not matched to a gene: 4. The CDR3 length is 15 residues. The DNA of the CDR3 is TGTGCCAGCAGTTACCACGGGAGGGGTTCCTACGAGCAGTACTTC. Its protein is CASSYHGRGSYEQYF.

Points on this clone: The sample holds other DNA sequences that translate to the same CDR3. V is TRBV5-1 and J is TRBJ1-1, with a tentative D call TRBD1 (6 bases). V was pared by 0 bases and J by 5 bases, with 11 bases between. Per germline, CDR1 SGHRS and CDR2 YFSETQ. This CDR3 contains 14 residues. In DNA form, the CDR3 reads TGCGCCAGCAGCTTGGCCGGGGGGGCGACTGAAGCTTTCTTT. Its protein product is CASSLAGGATEAFF.

This clone was detected once. V is TRBV19 and J is TRBJ2-7; D perhaps matches TRBD1 (6 bases). This CDR3 is 14 amino acids long. V was shortened by 5 bases and J by 2 bases, with 13 bases between the two germline ends. Germline assignment: CDR1 LNHDA and CDR2 SQIVND (reference sequence). The CDR3 nucleotides are TGTGCCAGTAGTCCGTCCGGGACACCCTACGAGCAGTACTTC. This codes for CASSPSGTPYEQYF.

This clone came up once. The chain uses TRBV6-5 and TRBJ2-5; 8 bases line up with TRBD1. With 5 bases clipped from V and 4 bases from J, the junction kept 3 bases outside the gene matches. Looked up from germline, CDR1 is MNHEY and CDR2 is SVGAGI. The CDR3 contains 13 residues. The CDR3 bases are TGTGCCAGCAGTACAGGGACAGGAGAGACCCAGTACTTC. This translates into CASSTGTGETQYF.

This rearrangement joins TRBV27 to TRBJ2-2; D might be TRBD2 (7 bases). CDR1 and CDR2 (germline): MNHEY, SMNVEV (reference sequence). The V end was cut by 4 bases, the J end by 3 bases, with 9 bases between. This CDR3 contains 14 residues. The CDR3 nucleotides are TGTGCCAGCAGTTGGGGGGGCTACACCGGGGAGCTGTTTTTT. Translation gives CASSWGGYTGELFF.

This clone was detected only once. The CDR3 here is CASGPSGMVNEKLFF. The DNA of the CDR3 is TGTGCTAGTGGCCCCTCAGGGATGGTTAATGAAAAACTGTTTTTT. This chain connects TRBV12-5 to TRBJ1-4, with D possibly matching TRBD1 (5 bases). Germline CDR1 and CDR2: LGHNT and FRNRAP. Trimming cost V 6 bases and J 4 bases, with 15 bases left between them. CDR3 length equals 15 residues.

The rearrangement uses TRBV5-1 and TRBJ2-3; perhaps D is TRBD1 or TRBD2 (6 bases each). In germline, CDR1 is SGHRS, CDR2 YFSETQ. CDR3 size: 13 residues. The V gene lost 2 bases and the J gene lost 6 bases, with 10 bases spanning the gap. In DNA, the CDR3 is TGCGCCAGCAGCTTTGAAGGGGGGGATACGCAGTATTTT. It specifies CASSFEGGDTQYF.

This chain links TRBV11-2 with TRBJ1-2; 9 bases agree with TRBD1. Germline-derived CDR1 and CDR2 are SGHAT and FQNNGV. The CDR3 loop spans 14 amino acids. V was clipped by 5 bases and J by 8 bases; unmatched bases: 9. Here the CDR3 DNA reads TGTGCCAGCAGCGTTGGGACAGGGCCCGTCGGCTACACCTTC. It codes for CASSVGTGPVGYTF.

The genes are TRBV6-1 and TRBJ1-1; a weak D match, TRBD1 (5 bases). Trimming took 6 bases from V and 3 from J, leaving 17 bases between them. The CDR3 sequence is 15 residues long. Germline CDR1 and CDR2: MNHNS and SASEGT. The CDR3 coding sequence is TGTGCCAGCAGCTACGCAGGGATCGGGGACACTGAAGCTTTCTTT. This gives the protein CASSYAGIGDTEAFF.